This T cell receptor beta chain appears in the sequencing data of a study of neurological immune-mediated disorders. Study-level background: Of the approximately 34 patients with multiple sclerosis, 31 had relapsing-remitting MS, whereas the remaining 3 had secondary progressive MS. Study observations and caveats: Falling below healthy controls, multiple sclerosis showed the least TCR clonal expansion, while HTLV-1-associated myelopathy showed the most. Private repertoires in all groups were suggested by the finding that expanded clones across subjects shared no CDR3 amino acid sequences.

Stored at -80 C, 2 million PBMCs were the source of the unsorted libraries. This clonotype was picked up many times. The antigen is undetermined. TCRdb recomputed calls from the 5' RACE reads with MiXCR, one row per CDR3 protein. The data hold tens of thousands of distinct CDR3 sequences, with around 4% observed a single time. V dropped 5 bases and J dropped 2 bases, with 12 bases sitting between them. The CDR3 is made up of 14 amino acids. This clonotype originated in a woman aged 55-69 years with multiple sclerosis. V is TRBV12-3 or TRBV12-4 and J is TRBJ1-1, with D possibly matching TRBD1 (6 bases). Material for sequencing was PBMCs. CDR3 DNA sequence: TGTGCCAGCAGTGTCGGGACACCCAACACTGAAGCTTTCTTT. This codes for CASSVGTPNTEAFF.